Below are 24 T cell receptor beta chains sequenced from a single sample in a study of technical replicates of blood from a few donors. Only in-frame clones appear in the TCRdb table, and some are missing; sequencing was by immunoSEQ multiplex PCR. The sample lists some 49,000 clones, approximately 90% occurring once. The sequencing input was PBMCs. The source is a human donor in good health. Some clones in this sample may be carry-over from other donors' samples.

The rearrangement joins TRBV5-6 to TRBJ1-4; no firm D call. Germline assignment: CDR1 SGHDT and CDR2 YYEEEE. This CDR3 is built from 17 residues. Trimming pared 0 bases from V and 0 bases from J, leaving 12 bases between. The CDR3 DNA follows: TGTGCCAGCAGCTTGGGAGGAGGAGCCTCAACTAATGAAAAACTGTTTTTT. It encodes CASSLGGGASTNEKLFF.

The chain recombines TRBV6-5 with TRBJ1-4; D ambiguous. CDR1 and CDR2 from the germline V gene are MNHEY and SVGAGI. V lost 2 bases and J lost 8, with 15 bases in between. This CDR3 is built from 15 residues. The CDR3 reads CASSYDAGGAEKLFF. CDR3 nucleotides: TGTGCCAGCAGTTACGACGCGGGCGGTGCGGAAAAACTGTTTTTT.

In its sample, this clone was seen once. The rearrangement uses TRBV7-9 and TRBJ2-7, with D possibly TRBD2 on 6 matching bases. CDR1 SEHNR and CDR2 FQNEAQ come from the germline V gene (reference sequence). V lost 3 bases and J lost 3, with 9 bases in between. This CDR3 comprises 13 residues. The CDR3 sequence: CASSLYSGYEQYF. For the CDR3, the DNA is TGTGCCAGCAGCTTGTATAGCGGCTACGAGCAGTACTTC.

The chain combines TRBV4-3 with TRBJ2-5; D might be TRBD2 (5 bases). Germline CDR1 and CDR2: LGHNA and YSLEER. The CDR3 runs 16 residues. The V end lost 0 bases, the J end lost 5 bases, and 16 bases lay between the germline ends. The CDR3, as DNA: TGCGCCAGCAGCCAAGATTCGGCGGGTTCGGCGGAGACCCAGTACTTC. This encodes CASSQDSAGSAETQYF.

This clone was counted a single time. J is TRBJ2-1 and V is TRBV19; D unclear. The CDR3 is 12 residues long. V was shortened by 4 bases and J by 9 bases, with 10 bases between the two germline ends. Per the germline V gene, CDR1 is LNHDA and CDR2 is SQIVND (reference sequence). CDR3 protein: CASSSLDLEQFF. In DNA, the CDR3 is TGTGCCAGTAGTAGCCTAGATCTTGAGCAGTTCTTC.

This clone came up once. The rearrangement uses TRBV4-1 and TRBJ1-3; the match to TRBD1 covers 8 bases. There are 15 residues in the CDR3. J lost 7 bases, V lost 1 base, and 6 bases had no gene match. CDR1 is MGHRA and CDR2 is YSYEKL in the germline V gene. The CDR3 loop is CASSQGDRSVNTIYF. CDR3 bases: TGCGCCAGCAGCCAAGGGGACAGGAGCGTCAACACCATATATTTT.

This clone was observed a handful of times. CDR3 amino acids: CASSQGGGRAYEQYF. Written as DNA, the CDR3 is TGTGCCAGCAGCCAAGGGGGGGGACGGGCCTACGAGCAGTACTTC. The chain carries TRBV4-2 and TRBJ2-7; the match to TRBD2 covers 7 bases. With V trimmed by 1 base and J by 2 bases, 5 bases remained unmatched. This CDR3 has 15 residues. Germline-derived CDR1 and CDR2 are LGHNA and YNFKEQ.

The chain is built from TRBV18 and TRBJ1-1; tentatively, D is TRBD1 (5 bases). This CDR3 contains 14 residues. The ends were cut back, 2 bases at V and 3 bases at J, with 10 bases in the middle. Per the germline V gene, CDR1 is KGHSH and CDR2 is LQKENI. The CDR3 coding sequence is TGTGCCAGCTCACCAAGGTTAGGGGACACTGAAGCTTTCTTT. The encoded protein is CASSPRLGDTEAFF.

The chain combines TRBV19 with TRBJ1-6; a possible D gene is TRBD1 (6 bases). Trimming shortened V by 0 bases and J by 8 bases, and 11 bases separated the two germline ends. The CDR3 is made up of 15 amino acids. In germline, CDR1 is LNHDA, CDR2 SQIVND (reference sequence). In nucleotides, the CDR3 is TGTGCCAGTAGTATAGATTTGACAGGAGATTCACCCCTCCACTTT. Translating gives CASSIDLTGDSPLHF.

This chain joins TRBV7-9 and TRBJ1-4; 7 bases agree with TRBD1. After removal of 6 bases from V and 7 bases from J, the junction contained 11 bases not matched to a gene. This CDR3 has 15 residues. Germline values: CDR1 SEHNR, CDR2 FQNEAQ (reference sequence). This chain's CDR3 is CASRHNEGAAEKLFF. CDR3 DNA: TGTGCCAGCAGACATAACGAGGGGGCGGCTGAAAAACTGTTTTTT.

The rearrangement links TRBV7-8 to TRBJ1-2; the D gene is possibly TRBD1 (5 bases). Germline assignment: CDR1 SGHVS and CDR2 FQNEAQ. Trimming stripped 5 bases from V and 4 bases from J, with 23 bases between. This CDR3 has 17 amino acids. CDR3 nucleotide sequence: TGTGCCAGCAGCCCCCGGAGACAGCCAGCCTATGGCTATGGCTACACCTTC. This sequence encodes CASSPRRQPAYGYGYTF.

In this sample, this clone turned up once. The rearrangement joins TRBV2 to TRBJ2-1; TRBD2 matches at 11 bases. Germline CDR1 and CDR2: SNHLY and FYNNEI. V was pared by 2 bases and J by 3 bases, with 6 bases of the junction left unmatched. This CDR3 is built from 17 residues. CDR3 DNA: TGTGCCAGCAGTGAAATTACTAGCGGGAGTCTCTACAATGAGCAGTTCTTC. As protein: CASSEITSGSLYNEQFF.

This sequence joins TRBV4-3 and TRBJ2-7; 9 nucleotides agree with TRBD1. V lost 0 bases, J lost 3 bases, and 3 bases stayed unmatched. This CDR3 spans 15 amino acids. CDR1 is LGHNA, CDR2 YSLEER, per germline. The CDR3 here is CASSQDDRGSYEQYF. In DNA form, the CDR3 reads TGCGCCAGCAGCCAAGACGACAGGGGGAGCTACGAGCAGTACTTC.

V gene TRBV7-9 combines with J gene TRBJ2-7, with 12 positions matching TRBD2. The CDR3 has 15 amino acids. Germline V lookup: CDR1 SEHNR, CDR2 FQNEAQ (reference sequence). Trimming cost V 5 bases and J 3 bases; bases outside gene matches: 5. As DNA, the CDR3 is TGTGCCAGCAGCCCGGGACTAGCGGGCCTCTACGAGCAGTACTTC. It translates to CASSPGLAGLYEQYF.

V gene TRBV4-1 combines with J gene TRBJ1-6; possibly TRBD1 for D (6 bases). The germline gives CDR1 MGHRA, CDR2 YSYEKL. The CDR3 loop spans 17 amino acids. Trimming pared 1 base from V and 0 bases from J, leaving 10 bases between. Here the CDR3 reads CASSQGTGSSYNSPLHF. The CDR3 nucleotides are TGCGCCAGCAGCCAAGGAACAGGGAGCTCCTATAATTCACCCCTCCACTTT.

The chain links TRBV13 to TRBJ2-2; weak D call: TRBD2 (5 bases). The length of the CDR3 is 15 residues. The germline CDR1 and CDR2 sequences are PRHDT and FYEKMQ (reference sequence). The V end lost 0 bases, the J end lost 5 bases, and 10 bases lay between the germline ends. For the CDR3, the DNA is TGTGCCAGCAGCTTAGGCCTCGGGGAAACCGGGGAGCTGTTTTTT. Its translation is CASSLGLGETGELFF.

The genes are TRBV19 and TRBJ1-4; no definite D call. Germline V gene data show CDR1 as LNHDA and CDR2 as SQIVND (reference sequence). This CDR3 comprises 15 residues. Trimming left V 3 bases short and J 4 bases short, with 12 bases between. CDR3 DNA: TGTGCCAGTAGTATGGGTCCAGGTCGTAATGAAAAACTGTTTTTT. Translating it yields CASSMGPGRNEKLFF.

This rearrangement joins TRBV5-1 to TRBJ2-7; TRBD2 matches 9 bases. CDR3 length: 16 residues. Germline loops: CDR1 SGHRS, CDR2 YFSETQ. With 2 bases clipped from V and 3 bases from J, the junction kept 9 bases outside the gene matches. Here the CDR3 DNA reads TGCGCCAGCAGCTTATCCCGGCGGGAGGGCCGCTACGAGCAGTACTTC. Translating it yields CASSLSRREGRYEQYF.

This clone was counted a single time. This chain connects TRBV7-9 to TRBJ2-1; tentative D call: TRBD1 (5 bases). The length of the CDR3 is 14 residues. CDR1 is SEHNR and CDR2 is FQNEAQ in the germline V gene (reference sequence). Trimming shortened V by 1 base and J by 10 bases, and 14 bases separated the two germline ends. This CDR3 is CASSLVPGNKEQFF. In DNA, the CDR3 is TGTGCCAGCAGCTTAGTCCCAGGGAATAAAGAGCAGTTCTTC.

The gene calls are TRBV18 and TRBJ1-2, with TRBD1 matching over 9 bases. J lost 2 bases, V lost 3 bases, and 4 bases had no gene match. CDR1 and CDR2 from the germline V gene are KGHSH and LQKENI. The CDR3 is 15 amino acids. The CDR3 DNA sequence: TGTGCCAGCTCACCGAAGACAGGGGGAAACTATGGCTACACCTTC. The encoded protein is CASSPKTGGNYGYTF.

The J gene is TRBJ2-7, the V gene TRBV5-1; 12 bases are a match to TRBD1. This CDR3 has 16 residues. Unmatched junction bases numbered 12, after V lost 4 bases and J lost 7 bases. Germline lookup yields CDR1 SGHRS and CDR2 YFSETQ. Here the CDR3 reads CASSPNPGTGGREQYF. CDR3 in DNA: TGCGCCAGCAGCCCGAATCCCGGGACAGGGGGCAGGGAGCAGTACTTC. The full variable domain, its missing parts supplied by reference TRBV5-1 and TRBJ2-7, is KAGVTQTPRYLIKTRGQQVTLSCSPISGHRSVSWYQQTPGQGLQFLFEYFSETQRNKGNFPGRFSGRQFSNSRSEMNVSTLELGDSALYLCASSPNPGTGGREQYFGPGTRLTVT.

The gene calls are TRBV7-9 and TRBJ2-7, with TRBD1 as a possible D gene (6 bases). The length of the CDR3 is 13 residues. The V gene lost 5 bases and the J gene lost 6 bases, with 14 bases spanning the gap. CDR1 and CDR2 from the germline V gene are SEHNR and FQNEAQ (reference sequence). The CDR3 region is CASSPMTRGEQYF. Written as DNA, the CDR3 is TGTGCCAGCAGCCCAATGACCAGGGGCGAGCAGTACTTC. Filled out from reference TRBV7-9 and TRBJ2-7, the complete variable domain reads DTGVSQNPRHKITKRGQNVTFRCDPISEHNRLYWYRQTLGQGPEFLTYFQNEAQLEKSRLLSDRFSAERPKGSFSTLEIQRTEQGDSAMYLCASSPMTRGEQYFGPGTRLTVT.

This chain joins TRBV7-2 and TRBJ2-2; 8 positions agree with TRBD2. The CDR3 is 17 amino acids. V trimming: 2 bases; J trimming: 1 base; junction bases outside the gene matches: 6. CDR1 and CDR2 from the germline V gene are SGHTA and FQGNSA. Here the CDR3 DNA reads TGTGCCAGCAGCTTAAGGGCGGGGGGCTTGAACACCGGGGAGCTGTTTTTT. It specifies CASSLRAGGLNTGELFF.

The rearrangement joins TRBV4-2 to TRBJ1-6; D is uncertain. Deletions cut 3 bases from V and 8 bases from J, with 11 bases between. Per germline, CDR1 LGHNA and CDR2 YNFKEQ. The CDR3 loop spans 14 amino acids. CDR3 nucleotide sequence: TGTGCCAGCAGCCAGAGTAATGTTGATTCACCCCTCCACTTT. As protein: CASSQSNVDSPLHF.